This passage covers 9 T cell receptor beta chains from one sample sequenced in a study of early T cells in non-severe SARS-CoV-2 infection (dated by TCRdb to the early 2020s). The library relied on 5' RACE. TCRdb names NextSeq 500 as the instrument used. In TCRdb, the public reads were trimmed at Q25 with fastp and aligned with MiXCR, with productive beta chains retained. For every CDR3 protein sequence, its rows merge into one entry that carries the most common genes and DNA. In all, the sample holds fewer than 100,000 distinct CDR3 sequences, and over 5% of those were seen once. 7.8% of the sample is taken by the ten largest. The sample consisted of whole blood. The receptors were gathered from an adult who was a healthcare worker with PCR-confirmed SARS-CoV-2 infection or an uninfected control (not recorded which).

The CDR3 protein is CASRTSGGTSYNEQFF. CDR3 DNA: TGTGCCAGCAGAACTAGCGGCGGGACTTCCTACAATGAGCAGTTCTTC. The gene calls are TRBV7-2 and TRBJ2-1; 8 bases fit TRBD2. This CDR3 is 16 amino acids long. Germline loops: CDR1 SGHTA, CDR2 FQGNSA. V shed 6 bases and J 1 base; nucleotides not matched to a gene: 8.

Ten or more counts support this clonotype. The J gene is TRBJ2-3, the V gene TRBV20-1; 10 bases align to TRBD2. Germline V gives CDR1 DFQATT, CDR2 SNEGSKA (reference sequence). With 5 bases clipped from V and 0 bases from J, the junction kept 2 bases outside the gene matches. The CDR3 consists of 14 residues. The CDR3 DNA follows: TGCAGTGCTCCGGGACTAGCGAGCACAGATACGCAGTATTTT. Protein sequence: CSAPGLASTDTQYF.

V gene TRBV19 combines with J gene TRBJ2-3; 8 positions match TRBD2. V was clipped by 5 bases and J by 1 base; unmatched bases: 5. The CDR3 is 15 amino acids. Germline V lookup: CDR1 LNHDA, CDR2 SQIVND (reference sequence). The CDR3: CASSPGGAGTDTQYF. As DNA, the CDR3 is TGTGCCAGTAGTCCCGGGGGGGCGGGCACAGATACGCAGTATTTT.

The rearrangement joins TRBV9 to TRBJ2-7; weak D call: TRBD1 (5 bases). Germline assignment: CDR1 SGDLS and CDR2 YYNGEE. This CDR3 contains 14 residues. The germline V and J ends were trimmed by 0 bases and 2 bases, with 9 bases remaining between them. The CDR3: CASSVGGTTYEQYF. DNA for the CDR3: TGTGCCAGCAGCGTAGGGGGCACTACCTACGAGCAGTACTTC.

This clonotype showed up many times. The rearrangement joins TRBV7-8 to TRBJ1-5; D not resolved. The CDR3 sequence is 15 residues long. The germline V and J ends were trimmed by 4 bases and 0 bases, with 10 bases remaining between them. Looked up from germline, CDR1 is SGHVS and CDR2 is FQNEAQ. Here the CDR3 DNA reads TGTGCCAGCAGCTCTGTTGGGAATAGCAATCAGCCCCAGCATTTT. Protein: CASSSVGNSNQPQHF.

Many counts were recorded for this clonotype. CDR3 DNA: TGTGCCAGCAGTTACTCGTCTTATCCCACACGAGGCTCACCCCTCCACTTT. It encodes CASSYSSYPTRGSPLHF. The chain carries TRBV6-6 and TRBJ1-6, with no clear D. This CDR3 region has 17 residues. From germline, CDR1 is MNHNY and CDR2 SVGAGI (reference sequence). Trimming took 0 bases from V and 10 from J, leaving 19 bases between them.

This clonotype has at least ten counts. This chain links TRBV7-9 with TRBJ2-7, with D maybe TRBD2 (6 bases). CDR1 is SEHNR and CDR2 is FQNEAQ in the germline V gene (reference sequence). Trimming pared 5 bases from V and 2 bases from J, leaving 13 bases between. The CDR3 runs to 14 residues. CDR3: CASSTGDRPYEQYF. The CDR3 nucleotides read TGTGCCAGCAGCACGGGGGACCGGCCCTACGAGCAGTACTTC.

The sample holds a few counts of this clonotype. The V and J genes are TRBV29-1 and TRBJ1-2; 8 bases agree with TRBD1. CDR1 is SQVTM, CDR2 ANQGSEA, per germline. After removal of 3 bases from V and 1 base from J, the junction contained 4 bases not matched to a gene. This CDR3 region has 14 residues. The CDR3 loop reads CSVDGTGINYGYTF. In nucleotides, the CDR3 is TGCAGCGTTGATGGGACAGGCATTAACTATGGCTACACCTTC.

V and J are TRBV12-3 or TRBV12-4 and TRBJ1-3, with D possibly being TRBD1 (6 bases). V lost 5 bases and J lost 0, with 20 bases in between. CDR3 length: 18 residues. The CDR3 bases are TGTGCCAGCAGTCTCCGCCGGGGGGCGGCCAGCTCTGGAAACACCATATATTTT. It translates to CASSLRRGAASSGNTIYF.